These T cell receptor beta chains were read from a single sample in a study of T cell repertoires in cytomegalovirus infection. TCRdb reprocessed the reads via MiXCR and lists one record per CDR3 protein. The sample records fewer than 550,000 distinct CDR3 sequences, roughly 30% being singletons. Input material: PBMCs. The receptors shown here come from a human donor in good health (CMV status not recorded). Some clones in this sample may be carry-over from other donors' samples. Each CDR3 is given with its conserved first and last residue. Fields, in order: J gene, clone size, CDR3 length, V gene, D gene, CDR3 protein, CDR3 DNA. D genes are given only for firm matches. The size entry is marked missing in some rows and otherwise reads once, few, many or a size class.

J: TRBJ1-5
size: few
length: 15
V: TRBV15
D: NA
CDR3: CATSSGDELRQPQHF
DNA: TGTGCCACCAGCAGTGGGGACGAACTCCGGCAGCCCCAGCATTTT

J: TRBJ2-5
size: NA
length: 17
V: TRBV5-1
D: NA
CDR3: CASSLVAGGGAQETQYF
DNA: TGCGCCAGCAGCTTGGTCGCTGGGGGGGGCGCACAAGAGACCCAGTACTTC

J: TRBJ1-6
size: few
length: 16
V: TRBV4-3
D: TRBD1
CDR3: CASSQASDRENSPLHF
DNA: TGCGCCAGCAGCCAAGCCTCCGACAGGGAAAATTCACCCCTCCACTTT

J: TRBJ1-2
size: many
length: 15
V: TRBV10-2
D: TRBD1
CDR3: CASSELGTGVYGYTF
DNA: TGCGCCAGCAGTGAATTGGGGACAGGAGTCTATGGCTACACCTTC

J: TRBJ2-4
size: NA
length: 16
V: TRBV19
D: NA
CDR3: CASSTRGAEVKNIQYF
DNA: TGTGCCAGTAGTACCCGGGGGGCCGAAGTCAAAAACATTCAGTACTTC

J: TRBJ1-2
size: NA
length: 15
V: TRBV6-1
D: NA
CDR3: CASSELGHYNYGYTF
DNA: TGTGCCAGCAGTGAACTAGGTCATTATAACTATGGCTACACCTTC

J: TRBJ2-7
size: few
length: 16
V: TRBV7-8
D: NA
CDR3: CASSWEALGGGGEQYF
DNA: TGTGCCAGCAGCTGGGAGGCCCTGGGAGGAGGCGGCGAGCAGTACTTC

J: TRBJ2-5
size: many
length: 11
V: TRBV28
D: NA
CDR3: CASSRPGTQYF
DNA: TGTGCCAGCAGCCGCCCAGGTACCCAGTACTTC

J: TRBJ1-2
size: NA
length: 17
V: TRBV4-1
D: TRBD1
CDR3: CASSQDGTVLTNYGYTF
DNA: TGCGCCAGCAGCCAAGACGGGACAGTCCTGACTAACTATGGCTACACCTTC

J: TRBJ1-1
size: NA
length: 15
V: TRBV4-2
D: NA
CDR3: CASSQDLEVGSEAFF
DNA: TGTGCCAGCAGCCAAGATCTCGAGGTGGGGTCTGAAGCTTTCTTT

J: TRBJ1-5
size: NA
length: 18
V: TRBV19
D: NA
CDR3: CASSIDPPGTANNQPQHF
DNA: TGTGCCAGTAGTATAGATCCGCCGGGGACCGCGAACAATCAGCCCCAGCATTTT

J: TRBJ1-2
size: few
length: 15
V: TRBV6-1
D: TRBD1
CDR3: CASSEAGQGNYGYTF
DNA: TGTGCCAGCAGTGAAGCGGGACAGGGGAACTATGGCTACACCTTC

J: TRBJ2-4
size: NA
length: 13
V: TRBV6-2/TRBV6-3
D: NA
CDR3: CASRRQGGNIQYF
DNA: TGTGCCAGCAGACGGCAGGGGGGAAACATTCAGTACTTC

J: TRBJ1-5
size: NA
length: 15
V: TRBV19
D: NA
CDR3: CASSIADRNNQPQHF
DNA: TGTGCCAGTAGTATAGCGGACAGAAACAATCAGCCCCAGCATTTT

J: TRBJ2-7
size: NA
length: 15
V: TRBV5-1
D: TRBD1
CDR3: CASSFRTGGSYEQYF
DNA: TGCGCCAGCAGTTTCCGGACAGGGGGATCATACGAGCAGTACTTC

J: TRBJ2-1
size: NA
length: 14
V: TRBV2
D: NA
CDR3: CASSEVYSYNEQFF
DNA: TGTGCCAGCAGTGAAGTTTACTCCTACAATGAGCAGTTCTTC

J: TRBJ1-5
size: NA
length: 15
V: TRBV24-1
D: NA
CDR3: CSTSEAGSSNQPHHF
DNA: TGTTCCACCAGTGAAGCCGGGTCGAGCAATCAGCCCCATCATTTT

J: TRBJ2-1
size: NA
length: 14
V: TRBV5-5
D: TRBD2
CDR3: CASSQRGIYNEQFF
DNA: TGTGCCAGCAGCCAGCGGGGGATCTACAATGAGCAGTTCTTC

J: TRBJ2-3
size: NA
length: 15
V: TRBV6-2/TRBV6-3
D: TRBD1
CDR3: CASRSDRGHRDTQYF
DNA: TGTGCCAGCCGAAGCGACAGGGGGCATAGAGATACGCAGTATTTT

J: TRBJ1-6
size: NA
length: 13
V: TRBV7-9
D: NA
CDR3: CASSSSGVGPLHF
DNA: TGTGCCAGCAGCTCGTCAGGGGTTGGACCCCTCCACTTT

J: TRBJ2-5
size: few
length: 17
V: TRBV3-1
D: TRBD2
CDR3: CASTSPREGRRQETQYF
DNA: TGTGCCAGCACCTCTCCACGGGAGGGGAGGAGGCAAGAGACCCAGTACTTC

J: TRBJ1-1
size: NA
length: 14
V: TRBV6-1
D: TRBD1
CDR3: CASSLGQPRTEAFF
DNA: TGTGCCAGCAGTTTGGGACAGCCCCGCACTGAAGCTTTCTTT

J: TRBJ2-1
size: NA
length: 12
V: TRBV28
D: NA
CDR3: CASSLPGYEQFF
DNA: TGTGCCAGCAGTTTGCCAGGGTATGAGCAGTTCTTC

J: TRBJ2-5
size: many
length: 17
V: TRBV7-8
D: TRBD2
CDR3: CASSLALAGGPQETQYF
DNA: TGTGCCAGCAGCTTAGCCCTAGCGGGGGGCCCCCAAGAGACCCAGTACTTC

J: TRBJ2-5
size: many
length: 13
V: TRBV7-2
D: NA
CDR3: CASSSRQEETQYF
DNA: TGTGCCAGCAGCTCTAGACAGGAAGAGACCCAGTACTTC

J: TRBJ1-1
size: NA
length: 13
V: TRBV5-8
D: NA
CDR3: CASSFLENTEAFF
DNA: TGTGCCAGCAGCTTCCTTGAGAACACTGAAGCTTTCTTT

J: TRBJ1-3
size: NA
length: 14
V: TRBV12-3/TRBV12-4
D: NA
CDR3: CASSPGTTGNTIYF
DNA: TGTGCCAGCAGTCCGGGGACAACTGGAAACACCATATATTTT

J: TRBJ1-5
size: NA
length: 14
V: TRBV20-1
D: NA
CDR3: CSARVLGNNQPQHF
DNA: TGCAGTGCTAGAGTCCTAGGGAACAATCAGCCCCAGCATTTT

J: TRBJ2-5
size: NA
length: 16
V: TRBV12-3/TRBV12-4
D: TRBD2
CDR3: CASRTSGGSRQETQYF
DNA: TGTGCCTCTAGGACTAGCGGGGGGAGTCGGCAAGAGACCCAGTACTTC

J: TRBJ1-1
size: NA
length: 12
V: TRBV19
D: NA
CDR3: CASGDGNTEAFF
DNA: TGTGCCAGTGGGGACGGGAACACTGAAGCTTTCTTT

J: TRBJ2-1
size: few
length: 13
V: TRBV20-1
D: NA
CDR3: CSATPEDYNEQFF
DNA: TGCAGTGCTACCCCAGAAGATTACAATGAGCAGTTCTTC

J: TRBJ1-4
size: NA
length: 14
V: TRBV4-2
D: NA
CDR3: CASSQDRINEKLFF
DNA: TGTGCCAGCAGCCAAGATCGCATAAATGAAAAACTGTTTTTT

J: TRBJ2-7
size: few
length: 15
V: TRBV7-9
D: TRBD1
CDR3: CASSSPGDRVNEQYF
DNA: TGTGCCAGCAGCTCACCGGGGGACAGGGTCAACGAGCAGTACTTC

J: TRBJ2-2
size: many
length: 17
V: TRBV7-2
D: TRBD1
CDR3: CASSLTSDRVYTGELFF
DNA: TGTGCCAGCAGCTTAACGAGCGACAGGGTATACACCGGGGAGCTGTTTTTT

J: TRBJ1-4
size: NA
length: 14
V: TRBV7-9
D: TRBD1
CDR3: CASSRDREDEKLFF
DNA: TGTGCCAGCAGTCGCGACAGGGAGGATGAAAAACTGTTTTTT